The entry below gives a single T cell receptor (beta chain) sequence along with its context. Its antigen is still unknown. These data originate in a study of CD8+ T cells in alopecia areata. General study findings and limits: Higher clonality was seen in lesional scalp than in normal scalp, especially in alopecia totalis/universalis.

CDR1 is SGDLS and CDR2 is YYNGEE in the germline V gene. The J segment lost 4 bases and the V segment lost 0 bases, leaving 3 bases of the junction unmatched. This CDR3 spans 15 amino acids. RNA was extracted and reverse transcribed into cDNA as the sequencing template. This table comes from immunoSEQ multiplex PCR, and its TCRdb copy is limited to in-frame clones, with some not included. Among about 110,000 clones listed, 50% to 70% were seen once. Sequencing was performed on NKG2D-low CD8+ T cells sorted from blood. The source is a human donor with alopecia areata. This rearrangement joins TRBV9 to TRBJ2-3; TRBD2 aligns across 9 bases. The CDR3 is CASSVAGLAPDTQYF. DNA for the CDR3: TGTGCCAGCAGCGTAGCGGGACTAGCCCCAGATACGCAGTATTTT.